This TCR beta chain was found in a study of Graves' ophthalmopathy and Graves' hyperthyroidism. RNA transcripts provided the template for amplifying TCR beta CDR3 regions. RT-PCR with HTBI primers came first, then second-round multiplex PCR. Via MiXCR, TCRdb re-called the multiplex PCR reads, giving one row per CDR3 protein. The table lists over 650,000 distinct CDR3 sequences, under 50% of them singletons. In its sample, this clonotype was seen a few times. Uncontrolled infections, other autoimmune diseases, pregnancy or lactation barred patients from enrollment. Trimming cost V 5 bases and J 5 bases; bases outside gene matches: 10. CDR3 length: 16 residues. Germline values: CDR1 SGHRS, CDR2 YFSETQ.

This receptor was identified in an adult man with Graves' ophthalmopathy. This sequence joins TRBV5-1 and TRBJ1-1; TRBD1 agrees at 12 bases. Source material: peripheral blood. For the CDR3, the DNA is TGCGCCAGCAGATATCCGGGACAGGGGGCGGGTACTGAAGCTTTCTTT. The encoded protein is CASRYPGQGAGTEAFF.